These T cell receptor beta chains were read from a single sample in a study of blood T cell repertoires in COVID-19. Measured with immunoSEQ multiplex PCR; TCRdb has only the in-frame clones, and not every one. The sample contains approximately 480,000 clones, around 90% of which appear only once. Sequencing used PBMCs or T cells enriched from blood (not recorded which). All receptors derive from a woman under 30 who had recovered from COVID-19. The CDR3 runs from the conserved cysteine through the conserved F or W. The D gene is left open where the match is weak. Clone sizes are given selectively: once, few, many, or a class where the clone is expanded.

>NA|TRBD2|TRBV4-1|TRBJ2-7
CASSPQPPSSGQQYEQYF
TGCGCCAGCAGCCCGCAACCTCCCTCTAGCGGGCAGCAGTACGAGCAGTACTTC
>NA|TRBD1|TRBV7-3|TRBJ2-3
CASRVTGGTDTQYF
TGTGCCAGCAGGGTGACAGGGGGAACAGATACGCAGTATTTT
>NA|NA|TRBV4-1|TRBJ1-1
CASSRTVQGRDTEAFF
TGCGCCAGCAGCCGAACGGTCCAGGGTCGGGACACTGAAGCTTTCTTT
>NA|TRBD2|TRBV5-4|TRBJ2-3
CASSRAGGLNTQYF
TGTGCCAGCAGCCGAGCGGGGGGGCTTAATACGCAGTATTTT
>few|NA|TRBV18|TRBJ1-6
CASSPAFRSYNSPLHF
TGTGCCAGCTCACCAGCGTTTCGCTCCTATAATTCACCCCTCCACTTT
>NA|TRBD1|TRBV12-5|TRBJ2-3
CASGLVPPGQGSDTQYF
TGTGCTAGTGGTTTGGTACCTCCGGGACAGGGTTCCGATACGCAGTATTTT
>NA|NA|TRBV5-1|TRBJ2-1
CASSLSQGRGNEQFF
TGCGCCAGCAGCTTGTCCCAGGGAAGGGGTAATGAGCAGTTCTTC
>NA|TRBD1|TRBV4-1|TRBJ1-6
CASSYRQGLTYNSPLHF
TGCGCCAGCAGTTACAGACAGGGGTTGACCTATAATTCACCCCTCCACTTT
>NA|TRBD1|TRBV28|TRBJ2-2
CASRTNDRGNTGELFF
TGTGCCAGCAGGACTAATGACAGGGGCAACACCGGGGAGCTGTTTTTT
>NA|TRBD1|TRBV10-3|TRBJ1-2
CAISESDRENGYTF
TGTGCCATCAGTGAGTCGGACAGGGAGAATGGCTACACCTTC
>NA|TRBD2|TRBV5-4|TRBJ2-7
CASSLGLAGALGGEQYF
TGTGCCAGCAGCTTGGGACTAGCGGGGGCCCTTGGAGGCGAGCAGTACTTC
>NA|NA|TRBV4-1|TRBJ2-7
CASSQGSLSLREQYF
TGCGCCAGCAGCCAAGGGAGTCTATCGCTACGAGAGCAGTACTTC
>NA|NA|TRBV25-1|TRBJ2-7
CASLFPGVRDEQYF
TGTGCCAGCCTCTTTCCTGGAGTCCGGGACGAGCAGTACTTC
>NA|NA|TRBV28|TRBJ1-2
CASRVANYGYTF
TGTGCCAGCAGGGTAGCTAACTATGGCTACACCTTC
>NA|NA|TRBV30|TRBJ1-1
CGGLNIMNTEAFF
TGCGGGGGTCTCAATATCATGAACACTGAAGCTTTCTTT
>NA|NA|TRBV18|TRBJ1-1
CASSPALGSEAFF
TGTGCCAGCTCACCCGCTCTGGGCTCTGAAGCTTTCTTT
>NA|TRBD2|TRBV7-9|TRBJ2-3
CASSSSGGSTDTQYF
TGTGCCAGCAGCTCGAGCGGGGGCTCCACAGATACGCAGTATTTT
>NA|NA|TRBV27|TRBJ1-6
CASSLGLSPLHF
TGTGCCAGCAGTTTAGGTCTATCACCCCTCCACTTT
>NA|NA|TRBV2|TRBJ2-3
CASSVGSKSTDTQYF
TGTGCCAGCAGTGTCGGGTCGAAGTCCACAGATACGCAGTATTTT
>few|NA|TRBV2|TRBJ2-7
CASQRQPSSYEQYF
TGTGCCAGCCAGAGACAGCCTAGCTCCTACGAGCAGTACTTC
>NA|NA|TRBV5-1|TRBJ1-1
CASRTIYEDTEAFF
TGCGCCAGCAGGACAATATATGAAGACACTGAAGCTTTCTTT
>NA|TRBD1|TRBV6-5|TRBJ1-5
CGTGDKQPQHF
TGTGGGACAGGGGATAAACAGCCCCAGCATTTT
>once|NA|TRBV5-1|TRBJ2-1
CASSLDNEQFF
TGCGCCAGCAGTCTTGACAATGAGCAGTTCTTC
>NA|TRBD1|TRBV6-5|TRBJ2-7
CASIWGQVREEQYF
TGTGCCAGCATTTGGGGACAGGTCCGGGAAGAGCAGTACTTC